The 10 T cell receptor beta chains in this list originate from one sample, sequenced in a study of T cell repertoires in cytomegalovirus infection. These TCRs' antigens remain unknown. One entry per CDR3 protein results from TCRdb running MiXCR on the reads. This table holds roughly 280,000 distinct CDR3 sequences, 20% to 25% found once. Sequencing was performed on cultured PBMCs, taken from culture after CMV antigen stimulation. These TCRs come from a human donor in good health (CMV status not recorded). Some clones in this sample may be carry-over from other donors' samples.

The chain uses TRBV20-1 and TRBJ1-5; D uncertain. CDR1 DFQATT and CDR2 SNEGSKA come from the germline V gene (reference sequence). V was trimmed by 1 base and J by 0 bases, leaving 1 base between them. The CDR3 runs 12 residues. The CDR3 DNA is TGCAGTGCTAGAGCTAGCAATCAGCCCCAGCATTTT. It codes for CSARASNQPQHF.

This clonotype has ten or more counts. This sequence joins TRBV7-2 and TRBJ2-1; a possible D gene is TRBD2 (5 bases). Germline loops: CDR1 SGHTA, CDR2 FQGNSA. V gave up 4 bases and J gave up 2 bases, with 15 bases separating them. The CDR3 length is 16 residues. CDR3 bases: TGTGCCAGCAGCTCGGACTTCAACAGACCCTACAATGAGCAGTTCTTC. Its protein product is CASSSDFNRPYNEQFF.

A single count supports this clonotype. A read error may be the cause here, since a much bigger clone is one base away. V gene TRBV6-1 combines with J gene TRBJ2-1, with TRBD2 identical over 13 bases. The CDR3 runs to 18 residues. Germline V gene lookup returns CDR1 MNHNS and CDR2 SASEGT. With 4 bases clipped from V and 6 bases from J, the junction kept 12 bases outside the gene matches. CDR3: CASSGAGTSGTWANEQFF. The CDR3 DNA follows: TGTGCCAGCAGTGGAGCCGGGACTAGCGGGACCTGGGCCAATGAGCAGTTCTTC.

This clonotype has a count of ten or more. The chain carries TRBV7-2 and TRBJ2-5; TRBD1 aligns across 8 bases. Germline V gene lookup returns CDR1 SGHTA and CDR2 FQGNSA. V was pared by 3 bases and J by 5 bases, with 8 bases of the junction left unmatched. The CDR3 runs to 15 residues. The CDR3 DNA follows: TGTGCCAGCAGCTTCGGGCAGGGGGCTGTCGAGACCCAGTACTTC. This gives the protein CASSFGQGAVETQYF.

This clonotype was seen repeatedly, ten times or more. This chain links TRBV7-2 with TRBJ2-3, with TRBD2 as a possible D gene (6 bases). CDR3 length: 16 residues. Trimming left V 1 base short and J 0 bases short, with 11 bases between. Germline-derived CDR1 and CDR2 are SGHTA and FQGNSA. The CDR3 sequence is CASSLGDFRSTDTQYF. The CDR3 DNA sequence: TGTGCCAGCAGCTTAGGGGACTTTCGAAGCACAGATACGCAGTATTTT.

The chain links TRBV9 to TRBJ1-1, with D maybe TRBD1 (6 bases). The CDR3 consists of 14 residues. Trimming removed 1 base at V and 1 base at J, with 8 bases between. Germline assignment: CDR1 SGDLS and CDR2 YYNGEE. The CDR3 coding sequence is TGTGCCAGCAGCGTAAGGGACACGAACACTGAAGCTTTCTTT. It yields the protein CASSVRDTNTEAFF.

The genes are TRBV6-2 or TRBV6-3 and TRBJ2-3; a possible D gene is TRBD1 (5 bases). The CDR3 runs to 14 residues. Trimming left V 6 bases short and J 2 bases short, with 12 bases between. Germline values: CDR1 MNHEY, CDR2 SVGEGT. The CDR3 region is CASRRQGDTDTQYF. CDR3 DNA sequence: TGTGCCAGCAGGCGTCAGGGTGACACAGATACGCAGTATTTT.

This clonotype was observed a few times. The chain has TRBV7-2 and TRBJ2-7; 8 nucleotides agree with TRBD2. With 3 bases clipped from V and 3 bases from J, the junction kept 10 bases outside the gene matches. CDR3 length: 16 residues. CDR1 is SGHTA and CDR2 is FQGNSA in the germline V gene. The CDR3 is CASSFEPGTRSYEQYF. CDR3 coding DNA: TGTGCCAGCAGCTTCGAGCCCGGGACTAGAAGCTACGAGCAGTACTTC.

The CDR3 DNA reads TGTGCCAGCAGCCGTTTCGCGGGGACAGGAGCTTTCTTT. This translates into CASSRFAGTGAFF. The V gene is TRBV7-2, the J gene TRBJ1-1; the match to TRBD1 covers 8 bases. The germline V gene has CDR1 SGHTA and CDR2 FQGNSA. J was trimmed by 10 bases and V by 5 bases; bases with no gene match: 9. This CDR3 comprises 13 residues. Based on the CDR3 plus reference TRBV7-2 and TRBJ1-1, the full variable domain is GAGVSQSPSNKVTEKGKDVELRCDPISGHTALYWYRQSLGQGLEFLIYFQGNSAPDKSGLPSDRFSAERTGGSVSTLTIQRTQQEDSAVYLCASSRFAGTGAFFGQGTRLTVV.

The CDR3: CASSLIRLAVAKNIQYF. DNA for the CDR3: TGTGCCAGCAGCTTGATTCGGCTAGCGGTAGCCAAAAACATTCAGTACTTC. V is TRBV5-8 and J is TRBJ2-4, with 7 bases fitting TRBD2. The CDR3 has 17 residues. V dropped 1 base and J dropped 0; count of bases not matched to a gene: 7. The germline V gene encodes CDR1 SGHTS and CDR2 YDEGEE.